This TCR beta chain was identified in a study of memory CD4+ T cells and cytomegalovirus serostatus. Study as a whole: Of the healthy Belgian adults, 8 to 10 were CMV seropositive and about two dozen seronegative.

The CDR3 length is 14 residues. V was cut by 0 bases and J by 5 bases, with 11 bases left in between. In germline, CDR1 is SGHKS, CDR2 YYEKEE (reference sequence). Single viable CD3+CD4+CD8-CD45RO+ cells were sorted as the memory CD4+ T cells. Serum IgG to CMV pp150, pp28, p38 and p52 defined serostatus. Repertoires were generated with immunoSEQ multiplex PCR, while TCRdb's copy carries only in-frame clones and drops some. The sample yields some 50,000 clones, 70% to 75% seen once. The chain joins TRBV5-5 to TRBJ1-2; no clear D. This clonotype was sampled from an adult in good health and CMV-seropositive. Sequenced: memory CD4+ T cells from blood. The CDR3 loop is CASSLGFGRYGYTF. CDR3 bases: TGTGCCAGCAGCTTGGGGTTTGGGAGGTATGGCTACACCTTC.